Listed below are T cell receptor beta chains from one sample, sequenced in a study of T cell responses to AZD1222 COVID-19 vaccine. Sequencing used immunoSEQ multiplex PCR; TCRdb keeps in-frame clones, though not all of them. The data show about 100,000 clones, about 90% seen once. Sequenced material: peripheral blood, taken on day 0 of AZD1222 vaccination. These receptors were taken from an adult in good health. Each CDR3 is given with its conserved first and last residue. The order of the fields is J gene, V gene, D gene, clone size, CDR3 protein, CDR3 DNA. A D gene is named only where the DNA matches it firmly. Not every row has a clone size; where given, it reads once, few, many or a size class.

TRBJ1-1 | TRBV25-1 | TRBD1 | NA | CASRVDRGGRRAFF | TGTGCCAGCAGGGTAGACAGGGGTGGGAGAAGAGCTTTCTTT
TRBJ1-5 | TRBV28 | NA | NA | CASSSLEAGKNQPQHF | TGTGCCAGCAGTTCCCTCGAGGCGGGAAAGAATCAGCCCCAGCATTTT
TRBJ1-2 | TRBV30 | TRBD1 | NA | CAWATSGTGRYGYTF | TGTGCCTGGGCCACCTCCGGGACAGGGCGCTATGGCTACACCTTC
TRBJ2-3 | TRBV27 | NA | NA | CASSLYGDTQYF | TGTGCCAGCAGTTTATATGGAGATACGCAGTATTTT
TRBJ2-7 | TRBV11-2 | NA | NA | CASSLVQGYEQYF | TGTGCCAGCAGCTTAGTACAGGGCTACGAGCAGTACTTC
TRBJ1-4 | TRBV28 | TRBD1 | once | CASSQTGVMDEKLFF | TGTGCCAGCAGTCAGACAGGGGTAATGGATGAAAAACTGTTTTTT
TRBJ1-5 | TRBV5-3 | TRBD1 | once | CARSLAGTGHQPQHF | TGTGCCAGAAGCTTGGCCGGGACAGGGCATCAGCCCCAGCATTTT
TRBJ2-3 | TRBV7-9 | NA | NA | CASSVGNTGSTDTQYF | TGTGCCAGCAGCGTAGGAAATACAGGGTCCACAGATACGCAGTATTTT
TRBJ1-1 | TRBV14 | NA | NA | CASTQSLNTEAFF | TGTGCCAGCACCCAGAGTTTGAACACTGAAGCTTTCTTT
TRBJ2-7 | TRBV7-3 | TRBD1 | NA | CASSPRQGFDYEQYF | TGTGCCAGCAGCCCCAGACAGGGTTTCGACTACGAGCAGTACTTC
TRBJ1-6 | TRBV27 | NA | once | CASSFVRGPSPLHF | TGTGCCAGCAGTTTCGTAAGAGGTCCCTCACCCCTCCACTTT
TRBJ1-2 | TRBV27 | NA | NA | CASSLQGGVGYTF | TGTGCCAGCAGTTTACAGGGCGGGGTGGGCTACACCTTC
TRBJ2-7 | TRBV10-1 | NA | NA | CASSENAGRVDEQYF | TGCGCCAGCAGTGAAAATGCGGGAAGGGTCGACGAGCAGTACTTC
TRBJ2-1 | TRBV3-1/TRBV3-2 | TRBD1 | NA | CASSQGTGSNNEQFF | TGTGCCAGCAGCCAAGGGACAGGGAGCAACAATGAGCAGTTCTTC
TRBJ1-1 | TRBV6-1 | NA | NA | CATCERMNTEAFF | TGTGCCACCTGTGAACGTATGAACACTGAAGCTTTCTTT
TRBJ2-7 | TRBV5-1 | NA | NA | CASSRTMGGEQYF | TGCGCCAGCAGCCGCACCATGGGCGGGGAGCAGTACTTC